These T cell receptor beta chains were read from a single sample in a study of T cell responses to AZD1222 COVID-19 vaccine. Here immunoSEQ multiplex PCR was the method, and the copy in TCRdb shows in-frame clones only, minus some. Among 160,000 or so clones, about 87% were seen once, and the ten largest hold 3.5% to 5.5%. The specimen was peripheral blood, collected 28 days after the second dose of the MenACWY control vaccine. The receptors come from an adult who received the MenACWY meningococcal vaccine as a control. Each CDR3 is given with its conserved first and last residue.

>TRBV5-1|TRBJ2-3|16
CASSLAGTPSTDTQYF
>TRBV11-2|TRBJ2-7|13
CASSLGTGYEQYF
>TRBV6-2/TRBV6-3|TRBJ2-7|13
CASSLQGSYEQYF
>TRBV6-5|TRBJ1-5|15
CASSYSGGSNQPQHF
>TRBV4-1|TRBJ2-1|16
CASSQDQGTSRNEQFF
>TRBV3-1/TRBV3-2|TRBJ2-3|17
CATGALAGGPSTDTQYF
>TRBV12-3/TRBV12-4|TRBJ2-1|13
CASSYLTAYEQFF
>TRBV28|TRBJ2-2|15
CASRSLRGNTGELFF
>TRBV16|TRBJ1-4|16
CASSLPPGQGNEKLFF
>TRBV9|TRBJ1-1|14
CASSEGALNTEAFF
>TRBV28|TRBJ2-2|14
CASSKRDRTGELFF
>TRBV3-1/TRBV3-2|TRBJ2-7|15
CASSQQRDASYEQYF
>TRBV11-2|TRBJ1-2|13
CASSQDRGTGYTF
>TRBV15|TRBJ1-5|13
CATSRDVSQPQHF
>TRBV9|TRBJ1-2|15
CASTPSPQAYYGYTF
>TRBV28|TRBJ2-1|16
CASSGLQGSPYNEQFF
>TRBV6-6|TRBJ2-7|15
CASRPGLAEPYEQYF
>TRBV30|TRBJ2-1|15
CAWNHSGRNYNEQFF
>TRBV6-4|TRBJ2-2|15
CASSPGLADTGELFF
>TRBV3-1/TRBV3-2|TRBJ2-2|19
CASSPYGIGTGELLGELFF
>TRBV19|TRBJ1-2|15
CASTDKGTGAYGYTF
>TRBV6-5|TRBJ2-1|13
CASSSNRGNEQFF
>TRBV20-1|TRBJ1-2|13
CSATDRGGHGYTF
>TRBV30|TRBJ1-1|13
CAWSVTASQEAFF
>TRBV28|TRBJ1-4|16
CASSSSISGGGEKLFF
>TRBV2|TRBJ1-4|15
CASSRQGAPNEKLFF
>TRBV4-1|TRBJ1-3|16
CASSQTRREAGNTIYF
>TRBV5-1|TRBJ2-5|19
CASSLIPPVWGGLEETQYF
>TRBV3-1/TRBV3-2|TRBJ2-5|16
CASSQDAAGGPETQYF
>TRBV5-6|TRBJ2-2|14
CASYWGGSTGELFF
>TRBV4-2|TRBJ1-1|15
CASSQDEGTVTEAFF
>TRBV18|TRBJ1-1|15
CASSPSQDRFVGAFF
>TRBV28|TRBJ2-1|15
CASSIMGREYNEQFF
>TRBV7-2|TRBJ2-2|14
CASSLWVYTGELFF
>TRBV19|TRBJ1-2|16
CASSTGLIPFLYGYTF
>TRBV27|TRBJ2-1|12
CASSRDYNEQFF
>TRBV11-2|TRBJ1-2|15
CASSAGQGANYGYTF
>TRBV12-3/TRBV12-4|TRBJ1-2|13
CASTPETDYGYTF
>TRBV29-1|TRBJ1-4|14
CSGRQGASNEKLFF
>TRBV7-2|TRBJ1-2|14
CASSPNTGGYGYTF
>TRBV5-1|TRBJ2-3|17
CASSSQWAGGSTDTQYF
>TRBV6-5|TRBJ1-2|15
CASSYVRQGRNGYTF
>TRBV7-2|TRBJ2-3|15
CASSGPPGGPDTQYF
>TRBV6-5|TRBJ1-1|13
CASRPPKNTEAFF
>TRBV2|TRBJ1-2|12
CASSRGWDGYTF
>TRBV10-3|TRBJ2-7|15
CASLGAGMITYEQYF
>TRBV28|TRBJ1-1|16
CASRTPGQSMNTEAFF
>TRBV19|TRBJ2-7|16
CASSITRGDRHGGQYF
>TRBV21-1|TRBJ2-3|19
CASSNFVLAGTKSTDTQYF
>TRBV7-2|TRBJ1-2|14
CASSLNTPPRGYTF
>TRBV6-4|TRBJ1-6|17
CASSDHTGSSYNSPLHF
>TRBV6-5|TRBJ1-2|14
CASRLDSTVYGYTF
>TRBV27|TRBJ2-2|18
CASSFGFGTGPHGGELFF
>TRBV9|TRBJ2-1|17
CASSVVSGSSFKNEQFF
>TRBV4-3|TRBJ2-1|12
CASSHPGGEQFF
>TRBV7-2|TRBJ1-1|14
CASSQGWGNTEAFF
>TRBV5-4|TRBJ1-5|16
CASSQGGIYSNQPQHF
>TRBV6-2/TRBV6-3|TRBJ2-7|14
CASSSRSRSYEQYF
>TRBV6-4|TRBJ1-1|15
CASSRTEEGRTEAFF